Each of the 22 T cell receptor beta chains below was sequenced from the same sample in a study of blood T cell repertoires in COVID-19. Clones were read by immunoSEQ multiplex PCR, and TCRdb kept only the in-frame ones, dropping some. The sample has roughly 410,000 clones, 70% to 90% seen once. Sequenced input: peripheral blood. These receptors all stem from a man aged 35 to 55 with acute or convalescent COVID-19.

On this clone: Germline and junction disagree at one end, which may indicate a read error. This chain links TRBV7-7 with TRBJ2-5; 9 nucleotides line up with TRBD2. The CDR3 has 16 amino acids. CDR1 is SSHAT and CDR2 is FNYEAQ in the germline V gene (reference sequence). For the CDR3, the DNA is TGTGCTAGCAGCGCCCTCGGGACTAGCAGGGAAGAGACCCAGTACTTC. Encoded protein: CASSALGTSREETQYF.

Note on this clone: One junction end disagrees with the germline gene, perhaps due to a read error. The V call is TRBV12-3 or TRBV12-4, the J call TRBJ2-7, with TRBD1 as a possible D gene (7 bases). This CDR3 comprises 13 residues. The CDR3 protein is CASTRRQGLPHWF. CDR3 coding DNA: TGTGCCAGCACCCGAAGACAGGGACTCCCGCATTGGTTC.

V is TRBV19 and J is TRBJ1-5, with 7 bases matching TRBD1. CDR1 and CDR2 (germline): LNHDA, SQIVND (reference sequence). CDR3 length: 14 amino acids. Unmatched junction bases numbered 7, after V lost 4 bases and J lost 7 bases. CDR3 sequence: CASSRQGFRQPQHF. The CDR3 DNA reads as TGTGCCAGTAGTAGACAGGGTTTTCGCCAGCCCCAGCATTTT.

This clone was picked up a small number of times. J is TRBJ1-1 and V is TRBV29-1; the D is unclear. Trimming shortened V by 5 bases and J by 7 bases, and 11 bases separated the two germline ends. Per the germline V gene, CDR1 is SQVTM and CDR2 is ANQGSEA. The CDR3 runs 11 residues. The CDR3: CSVQVRNEAFF. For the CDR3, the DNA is TGCAGCGTTCAAGTCAGGAATGAAGCTTTCTTT. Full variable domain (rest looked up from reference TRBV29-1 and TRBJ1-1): SAVISQKPSRDICQRGTSLTIQCQVDSQVTMMFWYRQQPGQSLTLIATANQGSEATYESGFVIDKFPISRPNLTFSTLTVSNMSPEDSSIYLCSVQVRNEAFFGQGTRLTVV.

CDR3 in DNA: TGTGCCAGCTCTTGGGGCTACAGCTCCTACAATGAGCAGTTCTTC. This gives the protein CASSWGYSSYNEQFF. V gene TRBV6-5 combines with J gene TRBJ2-1; possible D gene TRBD1, 5 bases. Deletions cut 8 bases from V and 0 bases from J, with 14 bases between. Germline V lookup: CDR1 MNHEY, CDR2 SVGAGI. The length of the CDR3 is 15 residues.

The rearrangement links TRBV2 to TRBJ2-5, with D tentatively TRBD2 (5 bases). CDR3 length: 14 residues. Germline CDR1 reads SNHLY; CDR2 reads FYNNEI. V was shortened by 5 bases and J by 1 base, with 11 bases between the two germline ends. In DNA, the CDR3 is TGTGCCAGCAGTTATACTAGTAGCCAAGAGACCCAGTACTTC. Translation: CASSYTSSQETQYF.

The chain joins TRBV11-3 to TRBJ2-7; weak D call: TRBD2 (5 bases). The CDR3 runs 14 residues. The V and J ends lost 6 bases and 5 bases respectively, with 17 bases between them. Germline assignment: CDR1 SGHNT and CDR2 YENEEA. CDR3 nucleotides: TGTGCCAGCAGAATCTCATACGGGATTAACGAGCAGTACTTC. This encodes CASRISYGINEQYF.

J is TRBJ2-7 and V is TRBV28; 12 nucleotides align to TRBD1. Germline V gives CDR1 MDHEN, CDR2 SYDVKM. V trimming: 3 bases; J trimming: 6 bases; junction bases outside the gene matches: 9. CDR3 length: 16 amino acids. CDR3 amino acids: CASSFFAGTGGFEQYF. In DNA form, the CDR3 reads TGTGCCAGCAGTTTTTTCGCCGGGACAGGGGGCTTCGAGCAGTACTTC.

The CDR3 region is CASSQETVGGGSSYNEQFF. The CDR3, as DNA: TGTGCCAGCAGCCAAGAAACGGTGGGCGGGGGGAGCTCCTACAATGAGCAGTTCTTC. The gene calls are TRBV3-1 (or the pseudogene TRBV3-2) and TRBJ2-1; 8 bases agree with TRBD2. Germline CDR1 LGHDT, CDR2 YNNKEL (reference sequence). The CDR3 spans 19 residues. V shed 0 bases, J shed 0 bases, and the junction held 10 bases outside the gene matches.

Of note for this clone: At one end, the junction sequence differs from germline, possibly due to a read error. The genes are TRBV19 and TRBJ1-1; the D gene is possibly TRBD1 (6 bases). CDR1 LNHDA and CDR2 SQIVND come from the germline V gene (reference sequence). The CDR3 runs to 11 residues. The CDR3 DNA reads TGTGCCAGTAGGATAGGGACAGAAGCTTTCTTT. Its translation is CASRIGTEAFF.

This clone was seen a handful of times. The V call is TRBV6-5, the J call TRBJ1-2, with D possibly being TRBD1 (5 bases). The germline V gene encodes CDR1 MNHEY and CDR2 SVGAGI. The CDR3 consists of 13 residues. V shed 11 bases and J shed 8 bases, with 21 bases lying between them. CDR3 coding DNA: TGTGCCTCAGCTAACCAGGGAAGGAGCGGCTACACCTTC. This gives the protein CASANQGRSGYTF.

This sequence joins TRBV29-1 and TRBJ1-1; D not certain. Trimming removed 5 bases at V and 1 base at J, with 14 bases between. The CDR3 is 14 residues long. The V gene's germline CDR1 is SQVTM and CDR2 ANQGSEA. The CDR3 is CSVWPGSQNTEAFF. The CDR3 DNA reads TGCAGCGTTTGGCCCGGGAGCCAGAACACTGAAGCTTTCTTT.

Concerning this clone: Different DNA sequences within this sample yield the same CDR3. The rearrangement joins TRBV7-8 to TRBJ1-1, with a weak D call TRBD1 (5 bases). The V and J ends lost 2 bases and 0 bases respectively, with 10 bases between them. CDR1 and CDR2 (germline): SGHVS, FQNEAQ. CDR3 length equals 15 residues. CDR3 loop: CASSLKRQLNTEAFF. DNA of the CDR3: TGTGCCAGCAGCTTAAAGCGACAGCTGAACACTGAAGCTTTCTTT. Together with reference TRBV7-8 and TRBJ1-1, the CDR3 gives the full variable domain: GAGVSQSPRYKVAKRGQDVALRCDPISGHVSLFWYQQALGQGPEFLTYFQNEAQLDKSGLPSDRFFAERPEGSVSTLKIQRTQQEDSAVYLCASSLKRQLNTEAFFGQGTRLTVV.

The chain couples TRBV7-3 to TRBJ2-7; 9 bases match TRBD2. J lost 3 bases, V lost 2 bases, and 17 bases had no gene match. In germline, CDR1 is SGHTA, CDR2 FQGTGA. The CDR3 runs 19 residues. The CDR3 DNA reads TGTGCCAGCAGCTTAGCCCCCTATAGCGGGGGAAGAGGAAGCTACGAGCAGTACTTC. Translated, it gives CASSLAPYSGGRGSYEQYF. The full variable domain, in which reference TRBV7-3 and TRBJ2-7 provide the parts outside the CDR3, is GAGVSQTPSNKVTEKGKYVELRCDPISGHTALYWYRQSLGQGPEFLIYFQGTGAADDSGLPNDRFFAVRPEGSVSTLKIQRTERGDSAVYLCASSLAPYSGGRGSYEQYFGPGTRLTVT.

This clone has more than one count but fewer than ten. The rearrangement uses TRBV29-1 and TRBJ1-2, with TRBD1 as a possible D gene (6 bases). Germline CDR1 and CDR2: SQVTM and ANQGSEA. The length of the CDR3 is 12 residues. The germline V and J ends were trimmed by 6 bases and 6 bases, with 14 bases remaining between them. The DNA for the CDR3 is TGCAGCGTAGTCAGGGGAGCGGATGGCTACACCTTC. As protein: CSVVRGADGYTF.

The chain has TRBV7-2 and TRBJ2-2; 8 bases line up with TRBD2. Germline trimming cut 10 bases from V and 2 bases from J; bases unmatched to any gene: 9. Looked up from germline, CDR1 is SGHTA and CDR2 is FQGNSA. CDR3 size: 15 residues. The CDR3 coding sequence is TGTGCCATGGGGGGTGCGGGGGGTAACACCGGGGAGCTGTTTTTT. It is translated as CAMGGAGGNTGELFF.

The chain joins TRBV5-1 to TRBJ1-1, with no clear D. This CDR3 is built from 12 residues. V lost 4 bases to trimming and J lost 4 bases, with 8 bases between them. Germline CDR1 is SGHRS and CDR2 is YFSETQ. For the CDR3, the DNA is TGCGCCAGCAGCCGAGGGAGCACTGAAGCTTTCTTT. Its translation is CASSRGSTEAFF. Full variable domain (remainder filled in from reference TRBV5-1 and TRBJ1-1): KAGVTQTPRYLIKTRGQQVTLSCSPISGHRSVSWYQQTPGQGLQFLFEYFSETQRNKGNFPGRFSGRQFSNSRSEMNVSTLELGDSALYLCASSRGSTEAFFGQGTRLTVV.

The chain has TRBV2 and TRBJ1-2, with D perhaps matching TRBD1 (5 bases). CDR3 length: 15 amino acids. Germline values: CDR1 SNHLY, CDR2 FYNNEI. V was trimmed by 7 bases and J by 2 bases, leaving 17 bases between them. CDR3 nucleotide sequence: TGTGCCAGCACACCCTCGACAGAGGTCAACTATGGCTACACCTTC. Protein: CASTPSTEVNYGYTF.

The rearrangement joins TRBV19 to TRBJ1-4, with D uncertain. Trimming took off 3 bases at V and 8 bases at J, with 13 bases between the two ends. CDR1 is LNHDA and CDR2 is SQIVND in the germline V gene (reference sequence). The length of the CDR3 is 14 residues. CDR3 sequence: CASSMLGGREKLFF. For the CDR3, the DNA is TGTGCCAGTAGTATGCTCGGCGGGCGGGAAAAACTGTTTTTT.

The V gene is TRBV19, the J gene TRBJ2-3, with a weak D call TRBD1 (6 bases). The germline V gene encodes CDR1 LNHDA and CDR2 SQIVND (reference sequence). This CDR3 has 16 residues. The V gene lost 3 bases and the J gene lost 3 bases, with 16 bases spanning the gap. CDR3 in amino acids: CASSIIRDTITDTQYF. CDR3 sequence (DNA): TGTGCCAGTAGTATCATCCGGGACACCATTACAGATACGCAGTATTTT.

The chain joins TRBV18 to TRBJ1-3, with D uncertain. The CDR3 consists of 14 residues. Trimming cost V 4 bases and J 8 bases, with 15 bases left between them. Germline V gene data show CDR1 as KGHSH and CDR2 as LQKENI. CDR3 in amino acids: CASSQLPSIDTIYF. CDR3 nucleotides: TGTGCCAGCTCACAGCTTCCGTCTATAGACACCATATATTTT.

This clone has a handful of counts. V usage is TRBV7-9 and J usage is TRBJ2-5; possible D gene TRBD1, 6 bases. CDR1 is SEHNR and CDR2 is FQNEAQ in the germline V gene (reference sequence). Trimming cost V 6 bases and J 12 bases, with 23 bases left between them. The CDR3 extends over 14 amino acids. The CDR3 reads CASSRTGFPRHKYF. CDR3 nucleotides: TGTGCCAGCAGTCGTACAGGGTTCCCCCGCCATAAGTACTTC.